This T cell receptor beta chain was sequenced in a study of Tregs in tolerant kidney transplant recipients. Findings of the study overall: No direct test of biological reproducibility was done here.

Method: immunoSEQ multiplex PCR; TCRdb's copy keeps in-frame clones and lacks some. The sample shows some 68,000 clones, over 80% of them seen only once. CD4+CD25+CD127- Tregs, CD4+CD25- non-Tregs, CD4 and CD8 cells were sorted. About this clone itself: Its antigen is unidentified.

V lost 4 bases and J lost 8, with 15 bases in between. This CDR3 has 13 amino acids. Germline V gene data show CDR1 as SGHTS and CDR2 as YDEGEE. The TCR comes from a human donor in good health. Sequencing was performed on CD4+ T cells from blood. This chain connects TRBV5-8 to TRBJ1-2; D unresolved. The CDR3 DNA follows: TGTGCCAGCAGCCTCCTTCACCTCGGGGGCTACACCTTC. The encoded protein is CASSLLHLGGYTF. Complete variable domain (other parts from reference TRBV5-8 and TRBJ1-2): EAGVTQSPTHLIKTRGQQATLRCSPISGHTSVYWYQQALGLGLQFLLWYDEGEERNRGNFPPRFSGRQFPNYSSELNVNALELEDSALYLCASSLLHLGGYTFGSGTRLTVV.